Given below is one T cell receptor (beta chain) in context. Its cognate antigen has yet to be identified. No base quality information exists; no much larger clone differs at one position. CDR1 SGDLS and CDR2 YYNGEE are derived from the germline V gene. The CDR3 runs 15 amino acids, cysteine and phenylalanine included. Just CDR3 DNA is preserved here, 45 bases in frame from base 1. V loses 0 bases, J loses 5 bases, and the germline ends lie 14 bases apart. Patients with a history of autoimmune disease or receiving systemic immunosuppression were excluded from the trial. Peripheral blood for TCR sequencing was collected from all dose cohorts at baseline, on cycle 4 day 1, and on cycle 7 day 1. Samples were obtained from an open-label, multicenter, first-in-human phase I dose-escalation trial of ivuxolimab. The trial enrolled adults with locally advanced or metastatic head and neck squamous cell, hepatocellular, melanoma or renal cell carcinoma. Before TCR sequencing, CD4+ and CD8+ T cells were separately sorted from peripheral blood.

The sample belongs to a study of OX40 agonist ivuxolimab in advanced cancers. Some background on the complete study: The costimulatory receptor OX40 (CD134) was targeted by ivuxolimab, a fully human IgG2 agonistic monoclonal antibody. The paper reports the monotherapy dose-escalation portion (N = 52 patients) of the phase I ivuxolimab trial. Intravenous ivuxolimab was administered to patients every 2 weeks at six dose levels: 0.01, 0.1, 0.3, 1.5, 3 and 10 mg/kg. The dose-escalation cohort was approximately 83% male with a mean age of approximately 59 years, ranging from about 23 to 85. Patients were allowed to have had prior anti-PD-1, anti-PD-L1 or anti-CTLA-4 therapy, and approximately 40% of the dose-escalation patients had been treated with checkpoint inhibitors. The purpose of peripheral TCRbeta sequencing was to test whether ivuxolimab changed TCR sequence diversity and led to clonal T-cell expansion. Three dose-escalation patients achieved partial responses, one with hepatocellular carcinoma and two with cutaneous melanoma. Among the roughly 54 dose-escalation patients, about 20 had hepatocellular carcinoma, roughly 15 melanoma, 9 renal cell carcinoma and 9 head and neck cancer. General findings and caveats noted by the study authors: At doses of 0.1 to 3.0 mg/kg, clonal expansion of both CD4+ and CD8+ T cells in blood was seen between baseline and week 6. In the 0.1-3.0 mg/kg groups, partial responders were among the patients with the lowest normalized peripheral clonal expansion, particularly in CD8+ T cells. After ivuxolimab, CD8+ T cells had more expanded clones than CD4+ T cells on average. Antigen specificity was not determined for the clonally expanded peripheral T cells. Low levels of normalized T-cell clonal expansion were also shown by some nonresponding patients.

Genomic DNA was isolated from the sorted cells so that the TCRbeta CDR3 region could be sequenced. The immunoSEQ Assay was used to sequence the TCRbeta CDR3 regions. Here the immuneACCESS table is served through TCRdb, limited to in-frame sequences with V and J called. Missing clones are a known gap in these copies; in checked studies unresolved V genes cover under half, and the rest lacks a known reason. The sample data list 7,000 to 9,500 clones, and about 90% of these were observed just once. The ten most abundant clones make up roughly 29% of the sample. Sequencing used CD4+ or CD8+ T cells sorted from blood, obtained in a trial of the OX40 agonist ivuxolimab. The rearrangement combines TRBV9 with TRBJ2-5; the D gene assignment is ambiguous. This sequence originates from an adult with an advanced solid tumor such as melanoma, head and neck, liver or kidney cancer. The nucleotides read TGTGCCAGCAGCGTAGCTCGCAATATGCGGGAGACCCAGTACTTC. Its translation reads: CASSVARNMRETQYF. Here the CDR3 is joined to the reference TRBV9 and TRBJ2-5 genes, and the full variable domain is: DSGVTQTPKHLITATGQRVTLRCSPRSGDLSVYWYQQSLDQGLQFLIQYYNGEERAKGNILERFSAQQFPDLHSELNLSSLELGDSALYFCASSVARNMRETQYFGPGTRLLVL.